The table lists the clone carrying this TCR beta chain with a few counts. No antigen is known for it. In germline, CDR1 is MDHEN, CDR2 SYDVKM. This CDR3 comprises 14 residues. V was pared by 8 bases and J by 1 base, with 9 bases between. PCR primers comprised 60 Vbeta and 13 Jbeta primers. This table comes from immunoSEQ multiplex PCR, and its TCRdb copy is limited to in-frame clones, with some not included. This table holds roughly 120,000 clones, 80% found once. This entry belongs to a study of cytomegalovirus exposure and HLA in healthy donors. The overall study: A preliminary data release comprised around 85 million unique TCRs obtained from HLA-typed donors. General study results and limits: Some V segments could not be told apart, so they were left out, TRBV6-2 and TRBV6-3 among them. Solely CMV serostatus was available to characterize immune exposure.

The sequence was obtained from a man between 25 and 39 years old in good health and CMV-seronegative. Sample: PBMCs. The chain recombines TRBV28 with TRBJ2-6, with a tentative D call TRBD1 (5 bases). The CDR3 DNA follows: TGTGCCAGCTCCCGACAGTCTGGGGCCAACGTCCTGACTTTC. Residues: CASSRQSGANVLTF.